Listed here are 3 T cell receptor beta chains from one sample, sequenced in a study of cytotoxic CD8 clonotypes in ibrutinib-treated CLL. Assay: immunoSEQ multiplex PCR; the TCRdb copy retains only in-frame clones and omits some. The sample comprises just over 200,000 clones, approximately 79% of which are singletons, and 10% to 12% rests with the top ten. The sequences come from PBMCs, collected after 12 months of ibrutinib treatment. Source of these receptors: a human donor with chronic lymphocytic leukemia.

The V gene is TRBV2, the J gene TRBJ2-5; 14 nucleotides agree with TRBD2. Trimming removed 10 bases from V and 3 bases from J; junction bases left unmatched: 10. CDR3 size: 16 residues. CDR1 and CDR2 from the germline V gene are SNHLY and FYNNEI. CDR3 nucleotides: TGTGCCACCACCTCGAGGGGACTAGCGGGAGAAGAGACCCAGTACTTC. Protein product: CATTSRGLAGEETQYF.

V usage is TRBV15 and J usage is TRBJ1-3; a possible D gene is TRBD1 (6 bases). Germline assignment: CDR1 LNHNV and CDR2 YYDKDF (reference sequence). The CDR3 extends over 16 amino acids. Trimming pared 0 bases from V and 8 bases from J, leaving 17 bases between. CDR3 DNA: TGTGCCACCAGCAGAGATAGGTCCGGGGGCGCAGACACCATATATTTT. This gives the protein CATSRDRSGGADTIYF. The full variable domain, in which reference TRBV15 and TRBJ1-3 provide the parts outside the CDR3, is DAMVIQNPRYQVTQFGKPVTLSCSQTLNHNVMYWYQQKSSQAPKLLFHYYDKDFNNEADTPDNFQSRRPNTSFCFLDIRSPGLGDTAMYLCATSRDRSGGADTIYFGEGSWLTVV.

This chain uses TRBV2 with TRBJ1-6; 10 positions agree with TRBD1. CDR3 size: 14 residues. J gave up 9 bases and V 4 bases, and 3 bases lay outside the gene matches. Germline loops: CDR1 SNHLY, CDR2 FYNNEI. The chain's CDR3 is CASSGQGARSPLHF. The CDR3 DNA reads TGTGCCAGCAGTGGACAGGGGGCACGTTCACCCCTCCACTTT. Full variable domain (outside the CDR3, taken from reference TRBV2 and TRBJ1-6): EPEVTQTPSHQVTQMGQEVILRCVPISNHLYFYWYRQILGQKVEFLVSFYNNEISEKSEIFDDQFSVERPDGSNFTLKIRSTKLEDSAMYFCASSGQGARSPLHFGNGTRLTVT.